What follows are 23 T cell receptor beta chains derived from one specimen sequenced in a study of regulatory T cells in long-lasting Graves disease. Sequencing libraries for TCR beta were prepared with iRepertoire HTBI primers and Arm-PCR of CDR3 regions. TCRdb re-called the multiplex PCR reads with MiXCR, one entry per CDR3 protein. The table has about 530,000 distinct CDR3 sequences, roughly 16% seen once. As for time point: newly diagnosed GD, antithyroid drugs for less than 3 months. Preparation of the TCR library used RNA extracted from PBMCs. The same sample was also used in a study of T cells in Graves' hyperthyroidism and ophthalmopathy.

The specimen comprised peripheral blood mononuclear cells (PBMCs), sampled at new diagnosis, from a patient treated with antithyroid drugs. These receptors all come from a woman aged 40 to 65 with Graves disease.

This clonotype was found a few times. A much larger clonotype is one base distant, so this may be a read error. The V and J genes are TRBV28 and TRBJ2-7; possible D gene TRBD2, 6 bases. The CDR3 sequence is 13 residues long. From germline, CDR1 is MDHEN and CDR2 SYDVKM. The CDR3, as DNA: TGTGCCAGCCTCCGGGAGACCTCCTACGAGCGGTACTTC. It encodes CASLRETSYERYF.

This clonotype appeared a few times. The genes are TRBV20-1 and TRBJ2-5; D possibly corresponds to TRBD2 (8 bases). Trimming took 4 bases from V and 0 from J, leaving 21 bases between them. The CDR3 contains 17 residues. The V gene's germline CDR1 is DFQATT and CDR2 SNEGSKA (reference sequence). CDR3 DNA sequence: TGCAGTGCTACTCTCTGGACTAGCAGGGGGTACCAAGAGACCCAGTACTTC. This sequence encodes CSATLWTSRGYQETQYF.

The chain couples TRBV6-2 or TRBV6-3 to TRBJ2-5, with 12 bases fitting TRBD1. V shed 5 bases and J 5 bases; nucleotides not matched to a gene: 15. The CDR3 has 18 residues. Germline assignment: CDR1 MNHEY and CDR2 SVGEGT. The DNA for the CDR3 is TGTGCCAGCAGTGAGAATCTCCCCGGGACAGGGGGCCTGGAGACCCAGTACTTC. Amino acids: CASSENLPGTGGLETQYF.

The chain uses TRBV12-3 or TRBV12-4 and TRBJ2-2; D remains unclear. The CDR3 runs 13 residues. V was cut by 2 bases and J by 4 bases, with 5 bases left in between. CDR3 residues: CASSLTRTGELFF. CDR3 bases: TGTGCCAGCAGTTTAACACGCACCGGGGAGCTGTTTTTT.

This clonotype was recorded a few times. J is TRBJ2-3 and V is TRBV5-1; 12 nucleotides align to TRBD2. The germline gives CDR1 SGHRS, CDR2 YFSETQ. V gave up 5 bases and J gave up 3 bases; unmatched junction bases: 13. The CDR3 sequence is 18 residues long. The CDR3 DNA reads TGCGCCAGCAGTCGGAGGCTAGCGGGGGGGCTTGAGACAGATACGCAGTATTTT. It translates to CASSRRLAGGLETDTQYF.

This clonotype was counted only a few times. This chain joins TRBV7-9 and TRBJ2-2; D remains ambiguous. V was pared by 5 bases and J by 5 bases, with 15 bases between. Looked up from germline, CDR1 is SEHNR and CDR2 is FQNEAQ (reference sequence). The CDR3 runs 15 residues. Here the CDR3 DNA reads TGTGCCAGCAGCCCCACGCCGGTTAAGACCGGGGAGCTGTTTTTT. As protein: CASSPTPVKTGELFF.

This clonotype was recorded many times. This chain joins TRBV20-1 and TRBJ2-7; D not resolved. The length of the CDR3 is 12 residues. The germline V and J ends were trimmed by 5 bases and 7 bases, with 15 bases remaining between them. Germline assignment: CDR1 DFQATT and CDR2 SNEGSKA (reference sequence). CDR3 amino acids: CSAQGPSGEQYF. The DNA for the CDR3 is TGCAGTGCTCAAGGGCCCTCCGGAGAGCAGTACTTC.

The V and J genes are TRBV4-1 and TRBJ1-1; no clear D. Germline V gene data show CDR1 as MGHRA and CDR2 as YSYEKL. Trimming left V 8 bases short and J 1 base short, with 17 bases between. The CDR3 is 15 residues long. CDR3 in amino acids: CASCTFQQRNTEAFF. Written as DNA, the CDR3 is TGCGCCAGCTGTACCTTTCAACAAAGGAACACTGAAGCTTTCTTT.

The rearrangement uses TRBV19 and TRBJ2-3, with D hard to call. CDR3 length equals 12 residues. The V end was cut by 5 bases, the J end by 7 bases, with 10 bases between. CDR1 and CDR2 (germline): LNHDA, SQIVND (reference sequence). CDR3 sequence: CASSPQRYTQYF. DNA for the CDR3: TGTGCCAGTAGTCCACAGAGGTATACGCAGTATTTT.

In this sample, this clonotype turned up many times. The J gene is TRBJ2-7, the V gene TRBV6-5; D may be TRBD1 (7 bases). The V gene lost 0 bases and the J gene lost 2 bases, with 11 bases spanning the gap. Germline V gene sequence: CDR1 MNHEY, CDR2 SVGAGI. The CDR3 extends over 15 amino acids. The CDR3, as DNA: TGTGCCAGCAGTTACTCTCAGGGGGGTGCCTACGAGCAGTACTTC. Translation: CASSYSQGGAYEQYF.

This clonotype was detected only a few times. This chain joins TRBV19 and TRBJ2-1, with 10 bases identical to TRBD1. V shed 6 bases, J shed 8 bases, and the junction held 10 bases outside the gene matches. Germline V gene lookup returns CDR1 LNHDA and CDR2 SQIVND (reference sequence). The CDR3 contains 15 residues. CDR3 coding DNA: TGTGCCAGTAGGAGGGGACAGGGGATATACGATGAGCAGTTCTTC. This encodes CASRRGQGIYDEQFF.

This rearrangement joins TRBV6-1 to TRBJ1-5; D is undetermined. Between the trimmed V and J ends, which lost 1 base and 11 bases, there was a span of 9 bases. The V gene's germline CDR1 is MNHNS and CDR2 SASEGT. CDR3 length equals 12 residues. The CDR3 reads CASSEDLVAQHF. CDR3 bases: TGTGCCAGCAGTGAAGATCTGGTTGCCCAGCATTTT.

At least ten counts were recorded for this clonotype. The genes are TRBV2 and TRBJ2-3; 11 bases are shared with TRBD2. V lost 7 bases and J lost 5; bases outside the gene matches: 17. The CDR3 runs 18 residues. Germline V lookup: CDR1 SNHLY, CDR2 FYNNEI. The CDR3 loop reads CASTPYLAGGPGGDTQYF. The DNA of the CDR3 is TGTGCCAGCACCCCGTACCTAGCGGGGGGCCCGGGTGGAGATACGCAGTATTTT.

In this sample, this clonotype turned up many times. The chain is built from TRBV20-1 and TRBJ1-5; D uncertain. The CDR3 is 16 residues long. V was cut by 3 bases and J by 4 bases, with 19 bases left in between. Germline CDR1 reads DFQATT; CDR2 reads SNEGSKA (reference sequence). CDR3 residues: CSARGLLLGRNQPQHF. The CDR3 region has the DNA TGCAGTGCTAGGGGTTTATTACTCGGCCGTAATCAGCCCCAGCATTTT.

This clonotype was seen ten or more times. V gene TRBV2 combines with J gene TRBJ2-1; a possible D gene is TRBD1 (5 bases). V lost 10 bases, J lost 0 bases, and 19 bases lay in between. Germline V gene data show CDR1 as SNHLY and CDR2 as FYNNEI. There are 16 residues in the CDR3. CDR3 in DNA: TGTGCCACCCACTTAGGGGCACCTAGCTCCTACAATGAGCAGTTCTTC. Protein: CATHLGAPSSYNEQFF. The full variable domain, its missing parts supplied by reference TRBV2 and TRBJ2-1, is EPEVTQTPSHQVTQMGQEVILRCVPISNHLYFYWYRQILGQKVEFLVSFYNNEISEKSEIFDDQFSVERPDGSNFTLKIRSTKLEDSAMYFCATHLGAPSSYNEQFFGPGTRLTVL.

This clonotype occurred a few times. The chain uses TRBV6-2 or TRBV6-3 and TRBJ1-1; 7 positions match TRBD1. Losses at the gene ends were 6 bases for V and 0 bases for J; bases not matched to a gene: 13. The CDR3 has 17 amino acids. The germline gives CDR1 MNHEY, CDR2 SVGEGT. DNA for the CDR3: TGTGCCAGCAGCCGAAAGCGACAGGGTTTTATGAACACTGAAGCTTTCTTT. This sequence encodes CASSRKRQGFMNTEAFF.

The chain combines TRBV9 with TRBJ1-6, with 9 bases identical to TRBD1. CDR3 length equals 19 residues. V was clipped by 3 bases and J by 2 bases; unmatched bases: 12. Germline CDR1 SGDLS, CDR2 YYNGEE. As DNA, the CDR3 is TGTGCCAGCAGCGCTTCCGGGACAGGGTTCGAACCCTATAATTCACCCCTCCACTTT. Translated: CASSASGTGFEPYNSPLHF.

This clonotype has only a few counts. The chain combines TRBV6-1 with TRBJ2-2; possible D gene TRBD2, 7 bases. The CDR3 consists of 16 residues. In germline, CDR1 is MNHNS, CDR2 SASEGT. Between the trimmed V and J ends, which lost 5 bases and 2 bases, there was a span of 15 bases. The CDR3 sequence: CASSRGGGLNTGELFF. Here the CDR3 DNA reads TGTGCCAGCAGTCGAGGGGGGGGTCTTAACACCGGGGAGCTGTTTTTT.

This clonotype was seen ten or more times. V usage is TRBV20-1 and J usage is TRBJ2-1; the D gene could be TRBD1 or TRBD2 (5 bases each). The germline gives CDR1 DFQATT, CDR2 SNEGSKA (reference sequence). The CDR3 contains 15 residues. The ends were cut back, 6 bases at V and 3 bases at J, with 18 bases in the middle. The CDR3 is CSAPPLGAGYNEQFF. CDR3 nucleotide sequence: TGCAGTGCCCCCCCACTAGGGGCAGGCTACAATGAGCAGTTCTTC.

This clonotype was seen many times. The V gene is TRBV12-5, the J gene TRBJ2-3; 8 nucleotides align to TRBD2. There are 15 residues in the CDR3. The germline V gene has CDR1 LGHNT and CDR2 FRNRAP. Trimming removed 3 bases from V and 0 bases from J; junction bases left unmatched: 2. The CDR3 loop is CASGLAGVSTDTQYF. The CDR3 DNA is TGTGCTAGTGGTTTAGCGGGAGTTAGCACAGATACGCAGTATTTT. The full variable domain, rest sourced from reference TRBV12-5 and TRBJ2-3, is DARVTQTPRHKVTEMGQEVTMRCQPILGHNTVFWYRQTMMQGLELLAYFRNRAPLDDSGMPKDRFSAEMPDATLATLKIQPSEPRDSAVYFCASGLAGVSTDTQYFGPGTRLTVL.

The J gene is TRBJ1-6, the V gene TRBV9; a possible D gene is TRBD1 (6 bases). Trimming took 0 bases from V and 7 from J, leaving 17 bases between them. The CDR3 is 17 residues long. Germline V gene sequence: CDR1 SGDLS, CDR2 YYNGEE. This chain's CDR3 is CASSVGGGQGWNSPLHF. In DNA form, the CDR3 reads TGTGCCAGCAGCGTAGGCGGGGGGCAGGGGTGGAATTCACCCCTCCACTTT.

This clonotype was seen repeatedly, ten times or more. This chain links TRBV11-2 with TRBJ2-1, with TRBD2 matching over 11 bases. The CDR3 extends over 15 amino acids. The germline CDR1 and CDR2 sequences are SGHAT and FQNNGV. Trimming removed 6 bases from V and 8 bases from J; junction bases left unmatched: 9. The CDR3 loop reads CASRTTSGGVYEQFF. CDR3 bases: TGTGCCAGCAGGACAACTAGCGGGGGAGTGTATGAGCAGTTCTTC.

This clonotype has ten or more counts. The chain carries TRBV12-3 or TRBV12-4 and TRBJ2-4; the D gene is possibly TRBD2 (6 bases). The V and J ends lost 5 bases and 0 bases respectively, with 8 bases between them. This CDR3 spans 14 amino acids. The DNA of the CDR3 is TGTGCCAGCAGTCCGGGACTAGCCAAAAACATTCAGTACTTC. Its translation is CASSPGLAKNIQYF.